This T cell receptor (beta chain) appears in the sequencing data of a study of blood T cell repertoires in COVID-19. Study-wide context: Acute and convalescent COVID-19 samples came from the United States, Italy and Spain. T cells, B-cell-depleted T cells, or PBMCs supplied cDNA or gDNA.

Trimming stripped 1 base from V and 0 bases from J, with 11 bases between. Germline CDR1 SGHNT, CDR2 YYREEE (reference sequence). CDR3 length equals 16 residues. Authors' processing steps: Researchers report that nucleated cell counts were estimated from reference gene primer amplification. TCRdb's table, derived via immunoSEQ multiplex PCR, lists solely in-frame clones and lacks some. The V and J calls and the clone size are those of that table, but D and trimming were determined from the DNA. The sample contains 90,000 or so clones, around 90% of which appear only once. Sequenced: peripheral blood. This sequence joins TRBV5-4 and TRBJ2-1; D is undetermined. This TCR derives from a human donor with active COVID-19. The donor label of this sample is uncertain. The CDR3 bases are TGTGCCAGCAGCTTGCAGGTCCTAAGCTCCTACAATGAGCAGTTCTTC. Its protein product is CASSLQVLSSYNEQFF.